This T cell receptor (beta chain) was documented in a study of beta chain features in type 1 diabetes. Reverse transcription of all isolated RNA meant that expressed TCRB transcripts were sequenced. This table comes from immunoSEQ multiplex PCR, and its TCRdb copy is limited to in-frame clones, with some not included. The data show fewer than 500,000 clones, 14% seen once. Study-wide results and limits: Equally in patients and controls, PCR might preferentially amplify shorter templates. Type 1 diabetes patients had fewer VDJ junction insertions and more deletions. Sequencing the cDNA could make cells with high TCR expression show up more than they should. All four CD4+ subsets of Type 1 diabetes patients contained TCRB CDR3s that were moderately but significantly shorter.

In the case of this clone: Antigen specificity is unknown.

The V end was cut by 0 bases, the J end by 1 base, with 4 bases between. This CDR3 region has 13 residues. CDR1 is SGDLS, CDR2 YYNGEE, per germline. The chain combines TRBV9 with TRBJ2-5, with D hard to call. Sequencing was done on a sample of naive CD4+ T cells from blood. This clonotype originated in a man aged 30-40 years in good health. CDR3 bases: TGTGCCAGCAGCGTAGAGGTCCAAGAGACCCAGTACTTC. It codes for CASSVEVQETQYF.